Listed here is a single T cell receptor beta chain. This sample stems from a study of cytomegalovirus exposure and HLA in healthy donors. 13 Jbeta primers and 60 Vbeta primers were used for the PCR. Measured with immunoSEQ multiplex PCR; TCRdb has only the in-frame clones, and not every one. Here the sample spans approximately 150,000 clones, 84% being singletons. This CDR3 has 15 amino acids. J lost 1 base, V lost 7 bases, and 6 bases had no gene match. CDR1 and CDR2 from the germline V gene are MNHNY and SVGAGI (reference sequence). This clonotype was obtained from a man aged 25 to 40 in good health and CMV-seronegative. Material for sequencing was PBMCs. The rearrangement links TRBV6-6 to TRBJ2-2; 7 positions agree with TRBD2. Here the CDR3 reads CASTPGGGNTGELFF. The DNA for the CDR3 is TGTGCCAGCACCCCCGGCGGGGGGAACACCGGGGAGCTGTTTTTT.